These T cell receptor beta chains were read from a single sample in a study of T cell repertoires in cytomegalovirus infection. TCRdb processed the reads anew with MiXCR; each CDR3 protein has one entry. The data contain about 150,000 distinct CDR3 sequences, around 24% of them singletons. Sequenced input: PBMCs. The receptors come from a human donor in good health (CMV status not recorded). Some clones in this sample may be carry-over from other donors' samples. CDR3s include the opening cysteine and the closing phenylalanine or tryptophan. A D gene is named only where the DNA matches it firmly. Some rows have no size entry. The others give once, few or many, or a class for an expanded clone.

CDR3nt	CDR3aa	v_gene	j_gene	d_gene	abundance
TGCAGTGCTAGCGGTTGGGGGGACTATGGCTACACCTTC	CSASGWGDYGYTF	TRBV20-1	TRBJ1-2	.	many
TGTGCCACCGAAAAAGATAAAGGACAGGGGCGACCAAATCAGCCCCAGCATTTT	CATEKDKGQGRPNQPQHF	TRBV24-1	TRBJ1-5	TRBD1	.
TGTGCCAGCAGTTACTCGTTTTCCGACAGGGGAGGCACTGAAGCTTTCTTT	CASSYSFSDRGGTEAFF	TRBV6-5	TRBJ1-1	TRBD1	many
TGTGCCAGCAGTTACGAAGCGGGAGATAGGCCCTACGAGCAGTACTTC	CASSYEAGDRPYEQYF	TRBV6-5	TRBJ2-7	TRBD2	.
TGTGCCAGCAGCTCGAGGCAGAAGAATGAAAAACTGTTTTTT	CASSSRQKNEKLFF	TRBV7-2	TRBJ1-4	.	many
TGTGCCAGCAGCCTACTCCGGGGCCGCACCGGGGAGCTGTTTTTT	CASSLLRGRTGELFF	TRBV11-2	TRBJ2-2	.	few
TGTGCCAGCAGCCTAGACCCGTGGGGCTATGGCTACACCTTC	CASSLDPWGYGYTF	TRBV7-8	TRBJ1-2	.	many
TGCAGTGCTAGAGTAAGCAGGGGGTCGGCGTTTGAGCAGTACTTC	CSARVSRGSAFEQYF	TRBV20-1	TRBJ2-7	TRBD1	.
TGTGCCAGCAATATAAGATTTGCGGGAGGCGGTAGAAGGAATGAGCAGTTCTTC	CASNIRFAGGGRRNEQFF	TRBV7-2	TRBJ2-1	TRBD2	.
TGCAGTGCTAGTCCGTCCGGAGCCGGGCAGTACTTC	CSASPSGAGQYF	TRBV20-1	TRBJ2-7	.	once
TGTGCCACCCAGGGGAGTGGGGGATCTTACAATGAGCAGTTCTTC	CATQGSGGSYNEQFF	TRBV10-3	TRBJ2-1	.	.
TGTGCCAGCAGCCTACCCCCGGGACAGGGAAGATCAGATACGCAGTATTTT	CASSLPPGQGRSDTQYF	TRBV28	TRBJ2-3	TRBD1	many
TGTGCCAGCAGCTCCGGGGACAGGGAAGTTTTGAACACTGAAGCTTTCTTT	CASSSGDREVLNTEAFF	TRBV14	TRBJ1-1	TRBD1	many
TGTGCCAGCAGTGAGGCAGGGGTCTCCTACGAGCAGTACTTC	CASSEAGVSYEQYF	TRBV2	TRBJ2-7	.	few
TGTGCCAGCAGCTTTAGGCCCGAAGAGACCCAGTACTTC	CASSFRPEETQYF	TRBV7-2	TRBJ2-5	.	many
TGTGCCAGTAGTATAGCCGCCACGAACACCGGGGAGCTGTTTTTT	CASSIAATNTGELFF	TRBV19	TRBJ2-2	.	few
TGTGCCAGCAGTTTAGGACAGCCAAATGAAAAACTGTTTTTT	CASSLGQPNEKLFF	TRBV12-3/TRBV12-4	TRBJ1-4	.	many
TGCAGTGCGATCCCGGGGGGCAATGAGCAGTTCTTC	CSAIPGGNEQFF	TRBV20-1	TRBJ2-1	TRBD2	.
TGTGCCAGCAGACGGACAGGTTCCTACGAGCAGTACTTC	CASRRTGSYEQYF	TRBV6-2/TRBV6-3	TRBJ2-7	TRBD1	.
TGTGCCAGCAGCTTAAAAGGGGGCGTTGGCTATGGCTACACCTTC	CASSLKGGVGYGYTF	TRBV7-9	TRBJ1-2	TRBD1	many
TGTGCCAGCAGCTCTCGCCTAGCGGGAGGAAGCGGGGAGCTGTTTTTT	CASSSRLAGGSGELFF	TRBV7-8	TRBJ2-2	TRBD2	few
TGTGCCAGCAGTTACTCGATTTCAGCGGGAGCATACGAGCAGTACTTC	CASSYSISAGAYEQYF	TRBV6-6	TRBJ2-7	TRBD2	.
TGTGCCAGCAGCGTAGACGGGGGCGGGTTTAGTGAGCAGTTCTTC	CASSVDGGGFSEQFF	TRBV9	TRBJ2-1	.	.
TGTGCCAGCAGCGTACAGGGGGGGAATCAGCCCCAGCATTTT	CASSVQGGNQPQHF	TRBV5-8	TRBJ1-5	TRBD1	.
TGTGCCAGCAGTGAGCCCGGGGGGGCCTTCAATGAGCAGTTCTTC	CASSEPGGAFNEQFF	TRBV2	TRBJ2-1	TRBD2	.
TGTGCCAGCAGCCAGCCGAGACAGGGGAATACGCAGTATTTT	CASSQPRQGNTQYF	TRBV28	TRBJ2-3	TRBD1	few
TGTGCCGGCAGTTCCCCGGGACTAGCGGGAGCGTCAGATACGCAGTATTTT	CAGSSPGLAGASDTQYF	TRBV12-3/TRBV12-4	TRBJ2-3	TRBD2	.
TGTGCCAGCAGTGAAGTTCCGAGGGGCTACACCTTC	CASSEVPRGYTF	TRBV25-1	TRBJ1-2	.	.
TGTGCCAGCCGGGATGTTAACACTGAAGCTTTCTTT	CASRDVNTEAFF	TRBV6-2/TRBV6-3	TRBJ1-1	.	.
TGCAGCGTTGGGACTAGCGGTTCTGGGGGGGAGACCCAGTACTTC	CSVGTSGSGGETQYF	TRBV29-1	TRBJ2-5	TRBD2	.
TGTGCCAGCAGCTTCTCGACTAGCGAAGAGACCCAGTACTTC	CASSFSTSEETQYF	TRBV7-6	TRBJ2-5	TRBD2	few
TGTGCCAGCAGTCGACAGTTCTCTGGAAACACCATATATTTT	CASSRQFSGNTIYF	TRBV7-2	TRBJ1-3	.	many
TGTGCCAGCAGCTTAGGTTTAAGGGGGCAAGAGACCCAGTACTTC	CASSLGLRGQETQYF	TRBV7-2	TRBJ2-5	.	.
TGTGCCAGCAGGGGGACAGGGTTGTACGAGCAGTACTTC	CASRGTGLYEQYF	TRBV25-1	TRBJ2-7	TRBD1	once
TGTGCCAGCAGTTTGGGGGCCGGCAGGGGGGAACAGAAGCAGTACTTC	CASSLGAGRGEQKQYF	TRBV12-3/TRBV12-4	TRBJ2-7	.	few
TGCAGTGCCGTATTGGCGGAATCCTCCTACAATGAGCAGTTCTTC	CSAVLAESSYNEQFF	TRBV20-1	TRBJ2-1	.	.
TGTGCCAGCAGCTTAGACACCGGGGAGCTGTTTTTT	CASSLDTGELFF	TRBV7-2	TRBJ2-2	.	many
TGTGCCAGCAGCATCAGGGACGGCACTGAAGCTTTCTTT	CASSIRDGTEAFF	TRBV11-3	TRBJ1-1	.	.
TGTGCCAGCAGCCCCGGGGGACGAACGAAAGCCTACAATGAGCAGTTCTTC	CASSPGGRTKAYNEQFF	TRBV5-3	TRBJ2-1	.	.
TGTGCCAGCAGTGACAGGGGTTCATATGGCTACACCTTC	CASSDRGSYGYTF	TRBV6-1	TRBJ1-2	.	many
TGTGCCAGCAACGACAGGCACTCTGGGGCCAACGTCCTGACTTTC	CASNDRHSGANVLTF	TRBV12-3/TRBV12-4	TRBJ2-6	.	few
TGTGCCAGCAGCTTGGGGCAGGGAAACATTCAGTACTTC	CASSLGQGNIQYF	TRBV7-2	TRBJ2-4	.	many
TGTGCCAGTAGTATGGGGATAGCGGGGACCTACGAGCAGTACTTC	CASSMGIAGTYEQYF	TRBV19	TRBJ2-7	TRBD2	few
TGTGCCAGCACCAAAACGGACGGGGCTGAGCAGTTCTTC	CASTKTDGAEQFF	TRBV5-3	TRBJ2-1	.	few
TGTGCCAGCAGCGGACAGGGCCCTACGCAGTTCTTC	CASSGQGPTQFF	TRBV7-6	TRBJ2-1	TRBD1	.
TGCAGTGCTAGAGTCCCAGGGATTAATGAGCAGTTCTTC	CSARVPGINEQFF	TRBV20-1	TRBJ2-1	.	many
TGTGCCATCAAATCCGGGCTAGCAGCCTACGAGCAGTACTTC	CAIKSGLAAYEQYF	TRBV10-3	TRBJ2-7	.	many
TGTGCCAGCAGCTCTCCTGATCTTGAGCAGTTCTTC	CASSSPDLEQFF	TRBV7-6	TRBJ2-1	.	many
TGCGCCAGCAGCTCGGGATCCAGAGAAAACACCGGGGAGCTGTTTTTT	CASSSGSRENTGELFF	TRBV5-1	TRBJ2-2	.	.
TGTGCCAGCAGCCTGACTCTTGACAATGAGCAGTTCTTC	CASSLTLDNEQFF	TRBV7-3	TRBJ2-1	.	.
TGTGCCAGCCCGGTATACGAGCAGTACTTC	CASPVYEQYF	TRBV28	TRBJ2-7	.	few
TGTGCCAGCAGCGGGGGCGAGTATGAAAAACTGTTTTTT	CASSGGEYEKLFF	TRBV7-9	TRBJ1-4	.	many
TGTGCCAGCAGCCGGACAGGGAGCAATCAGCCCCAGCATTTT	CASSRTGSNQPQHF	TRBV14	TRBJ1-5	TRBD1	.
TGTGCCAGTAGACTCCGGGGTGACAATCAGCCCCAGCATTTT	CASRLRGDNQPQHF	TRBV19	TRBJ1-5	.	few
TGTGCCAGCAGCTCCCGGGGGGGTAGCGGGAGTTACGAGCAGTACTTC	CASSSRGGSGSYEQYF	TRBV7-2	TRBJ2-7	TRBD2	many
TGTGCCAGCAGCTTGCCGGCATCCGGGGAGCTGTTTTTT	CASSLPASGELFF	TRBV5-4	TRBJ2-2	.	.
TGCAGCGTTGAAGGACAGGGTGCGGAGCCCCAGCATTTT	CSVEGQGAEPQHF	TRBV29-1	TRBJ1-5	TRBD1	.